This is a list of T cell receptor beta chains from one sample in a study of CD8 T cells in ankylosing spondylitis. Via MiXCR, TCRdb re-called the 5' RACE reads, giving one row per CDR3 protein. The table lists around 140,000 distinct CDR3 sequences, roughly 15% of them singletons. The specimen sequenced was blood, either unsorted or a sorted T cell fraction (not recorded which). All receptors come from a male donor with ankylosing spondylitis. Both conserved end residues are part of each CDR3. D genes are given only for firm matches. The listing skips clone size in some rows; elsewhere it reads once, few, many or a size class.

CDR3 protein	CDR3 DNA	clone size	D gene	J gene	V gene
CASSYSQRGMDEQFF	TGTGCCAGCAGTTACTCCCAGCGGGGGATGGATGAGCAGTTCTTC	NA	TRBD2	TRBJ2-1	TRBV28
CASSLRLDKPQHF	TGCGCCAGCAGCCTGAGGCTTGACAAGCCCCAGCATTTT	NA	NA	TRBJ1-5	TRBV4-1
CASRAGQFLIDEQFF	TGTGCCAGCAGGGCGGGACAGTTCCTAATCGATGAGCAGTTCTTC	few	NA	TRBJ2-1	TRBV12-3/TRBV12-4
CASRQGSWTEAFF	TGTGCCAGCAGACAGGGTAGTTGGACTGAAGCTTTCTTT	NA	NA	TRBJ1-1	TRBV12-3/TRBV12-4
CASSYSTQAGELFF	TGTGCCAGCAGTTACTCGACGCAGGCCGGGGAGCTGTTTTTT	few	NA	TRBJ2-2	TRBV6-5
CASSTMNTIYF	TGTGCCAGCAGTACCATGAACACCATATATTTT	hyperexpanded	NA	TRBJ1-3	TRBV12-3/TRBV12-4
CASSDTSGGGYEQFF	TGTGCCAGCAGCGATACTAGCGGGGGAGGGTATGAGCAGTTCTTC	few	TRBD2	TRBJ2-1	TRBV7-9
CASSLFVGDGGNQPQHF	TGTGCCAGCAGCTTGTTCGTCGGGGATGGGGGCAATCAGCCCCAGCATTTT	few	NA	TRBJ1-5	TRBV5-5
CAPSDLTGGELFF	TGTGCCCCCAGTGATTTGACGGGCGGGGAGCTGTTTTTT	NA	NA	TRBJ2-2	TRBV24-1
CASSAFGDSYEQYF	TGTGCCAGCAGCGCCTTTGGGGACTCCTACGAGCAGTACTTC	NA	NA	TRBJ2-7	TRBV28
CASSLGRLGYEQYF	TGCGCCAGCAGCTTGGGGCGACTGGGCTACGAGCAGTACTTC	NA	NA	TRBJ2-7	TRBV5-1
CSEERTGEGSDTQYF	TGCAGTGAGGAGAGAACGGGAGAAGGGTCAGATACGCAGTATTTT	NA	NA	TRBJ2-3	TRBV20-1
CASSLADRGTLAYAYNEQFF	TGTGCCAGCAGCTTAGCGGACAGGGGGACCCTAGCGTACGCCTACAATGAGCAGTTCTTC	NA	TRBD1	TRBJ2-1	TRBV7-2
CASSQESTDTQYF	TGTGCCAGCAGCCAAGAGTCCACAGATACGCAGTATTTT	NA	NA	TRBJ2-3	TRBV3-1